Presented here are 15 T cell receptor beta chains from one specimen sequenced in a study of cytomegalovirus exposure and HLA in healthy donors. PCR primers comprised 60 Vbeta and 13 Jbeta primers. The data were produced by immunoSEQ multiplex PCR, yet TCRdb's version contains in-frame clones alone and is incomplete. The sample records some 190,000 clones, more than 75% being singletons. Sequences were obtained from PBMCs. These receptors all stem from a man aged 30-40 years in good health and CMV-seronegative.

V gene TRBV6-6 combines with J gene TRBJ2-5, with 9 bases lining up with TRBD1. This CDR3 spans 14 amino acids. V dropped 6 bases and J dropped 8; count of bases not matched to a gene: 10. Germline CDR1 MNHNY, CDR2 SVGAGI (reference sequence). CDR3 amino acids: CASRSGQGGETQYF. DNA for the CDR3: TGTGCCAGCAGATCGGGACAGGGTGGGGAAACCCAGTACTTC.

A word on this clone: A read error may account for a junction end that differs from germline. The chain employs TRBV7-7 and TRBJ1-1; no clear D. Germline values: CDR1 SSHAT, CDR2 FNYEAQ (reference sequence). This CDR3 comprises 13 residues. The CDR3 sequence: CASSLLSGTEAFF. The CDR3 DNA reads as TGTGCTAGCAGCTTACTTAGCGGCACTGAAGCTTTCTTT.

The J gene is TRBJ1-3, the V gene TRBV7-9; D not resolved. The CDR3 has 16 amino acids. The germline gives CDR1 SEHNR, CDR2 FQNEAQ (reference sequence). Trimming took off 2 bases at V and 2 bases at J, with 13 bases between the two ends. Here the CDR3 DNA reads TGTGCCAGCAGCTTAAGGCTCGCGGGCGCTGGAAACACCATATATTTT. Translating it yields CASSLRLAGAGNTIYF.

The CDR3 here is CASSSTGSEQYF. The CDR3 nucleotides read TGTGCCAGCAGCTCAACAGGGAGCGAGCAGTACTTC. This chain connects TRBV7-2 to TRBJ2-7; maybe TRBD1 (6 bases). The CDR3 has 12 residues. From germline, CDR1 is SGHTA and CDR2 FQGNSA. The V end lost 4 bases, the J end lost 6 bases, and 10 bases lay between the germline ends.

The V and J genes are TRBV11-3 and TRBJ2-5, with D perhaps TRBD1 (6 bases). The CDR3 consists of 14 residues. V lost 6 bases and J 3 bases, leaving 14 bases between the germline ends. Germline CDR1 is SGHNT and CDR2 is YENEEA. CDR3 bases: TGTGCCAGCAGTCCGAGCCGGGACAAAGAGACCCAGTACTTC. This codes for CASSPSRDKETQYF.

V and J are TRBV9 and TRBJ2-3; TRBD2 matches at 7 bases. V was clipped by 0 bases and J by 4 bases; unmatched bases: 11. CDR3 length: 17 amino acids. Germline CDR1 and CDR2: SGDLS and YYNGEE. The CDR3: CASSVEVSGVGADTQYF. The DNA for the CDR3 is TGTGCCAGCAGCGTAGAGGTCAGCGGGGTAGGCGCAGATACGCAGTATTTT.

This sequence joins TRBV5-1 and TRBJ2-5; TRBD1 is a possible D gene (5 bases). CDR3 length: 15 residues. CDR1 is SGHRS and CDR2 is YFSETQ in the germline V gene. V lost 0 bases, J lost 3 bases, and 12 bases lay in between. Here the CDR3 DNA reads TGCGCCAGCAGCTTGGGGGTCAGGGTTAAAGAGACCCAGTACTTC. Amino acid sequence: CASSLGVRVKETQYF.

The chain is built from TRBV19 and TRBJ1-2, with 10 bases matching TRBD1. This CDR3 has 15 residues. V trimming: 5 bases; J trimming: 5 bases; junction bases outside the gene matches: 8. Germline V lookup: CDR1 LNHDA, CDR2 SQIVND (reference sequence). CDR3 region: CASSLRDRGTYGYTF. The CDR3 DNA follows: TGTGCCAGTAGTCTTCGGGACAGGGGAACTTATGGCTACACCTTC. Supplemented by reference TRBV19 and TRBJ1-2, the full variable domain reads DGGITQSPKYLFRKEGQNVTLSCEQNLNHDAMYWYRQDPGQGLRLIYYSQIVNDFQKGDIAEGYSVSREKKESFPLTVTSAQKNPTAFYLCASSLRDRGTYGYTFGSGTRLTVV.

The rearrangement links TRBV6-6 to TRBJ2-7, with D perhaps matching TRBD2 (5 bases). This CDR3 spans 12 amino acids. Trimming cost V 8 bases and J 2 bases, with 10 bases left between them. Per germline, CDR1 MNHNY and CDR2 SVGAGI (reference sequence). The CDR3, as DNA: TGTGCCAGCCAACTAGACACCTACGAGCAGTACTTC. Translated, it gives CASQLDTYEQYF.

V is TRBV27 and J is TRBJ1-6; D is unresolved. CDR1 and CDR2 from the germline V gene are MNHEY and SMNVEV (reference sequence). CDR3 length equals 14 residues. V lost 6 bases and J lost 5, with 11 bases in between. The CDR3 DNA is TGTGCCAGCAGGTTTCGGAGGGATAATTCACCCCTCCACTTT. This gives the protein CASRFRRDNSPLHF.

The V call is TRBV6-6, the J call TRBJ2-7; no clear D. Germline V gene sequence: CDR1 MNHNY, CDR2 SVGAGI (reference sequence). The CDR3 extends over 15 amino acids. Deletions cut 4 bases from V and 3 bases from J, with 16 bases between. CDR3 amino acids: CASSFEQVINYEQYF. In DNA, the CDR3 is TGTGCCAGCAGTTTCGAGCAGGTCATAAACTACGAGCAGTACTTC.

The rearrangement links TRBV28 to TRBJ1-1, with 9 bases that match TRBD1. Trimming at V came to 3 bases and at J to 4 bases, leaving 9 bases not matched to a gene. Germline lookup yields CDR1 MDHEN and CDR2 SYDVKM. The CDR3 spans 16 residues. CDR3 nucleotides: TGTGCCAGCAGTTTCAGTGGGACAGGGTATAGCACTGAAGCTTTCTTT. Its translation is CASSFSGTGYSTEAFF. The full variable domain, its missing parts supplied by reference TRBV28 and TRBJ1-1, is DVKVTQSSRYLVKRTGEKVFLECVQDMDHENMFWYRQDPGLGLRLIYFSYDVKMKEKGDIPEGYSVSREKKERFSLILESASTNQTSMYLCASSFSGTGYSTEAFFGQGTRLTVV.

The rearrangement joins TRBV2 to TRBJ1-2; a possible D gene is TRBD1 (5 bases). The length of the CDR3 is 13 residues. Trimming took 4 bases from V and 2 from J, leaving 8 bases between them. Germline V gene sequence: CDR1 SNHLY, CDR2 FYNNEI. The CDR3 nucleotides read TGTGCCAGCAGTGGCGGGACCAACTATGGCTACACCTTC. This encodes CASSGGTNYGYTF.

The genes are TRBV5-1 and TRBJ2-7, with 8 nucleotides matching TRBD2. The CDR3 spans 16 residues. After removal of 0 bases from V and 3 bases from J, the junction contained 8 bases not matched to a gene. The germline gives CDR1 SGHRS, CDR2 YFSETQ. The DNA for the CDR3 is TGCGCCAGCAGCTTGGTGTCCAGCGGGGGTATCTACGAGCAGTACTTC. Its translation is CASSLVSSGGIYEQYF.

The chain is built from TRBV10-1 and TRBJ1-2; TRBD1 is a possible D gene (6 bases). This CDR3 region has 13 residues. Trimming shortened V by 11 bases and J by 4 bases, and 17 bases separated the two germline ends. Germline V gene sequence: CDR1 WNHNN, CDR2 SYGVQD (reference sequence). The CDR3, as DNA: TGCGCCGGAACCCAGGGGTTCGGCTATGGCTACACCTTC. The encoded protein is CAGTQGFGYGYTF.